These 18 T cell receptor beta chains were all obtained from the same sample, sequenced in a study of T cell repertoires in cytomegalovirus infection. These receptors lack a known antigen. A single record per CDR3 protein comes from TCRdb applying MiXCR to the reads. The sample records about 920,000 distinct CDR3 sequences, approximately 30% being singletons. Source: cultured CD8+ T cells from PBMCs, taken from culture after CMV antigen stimulation. The receptors come from a human donor in good health (CMV status not recorded). Some clones in this sample may be carry-over from other donors' samples.

This chain uses TRBV13 with TRBJ1-4, with TRBD1 as a possible D gene (5 bases). The V gene lost 7 bases and the J gene lost 8 bases, with 14 bases spanning the gap. The CDR3 totals 13 residues. Germline lookup yields CDR1 PRHDT and CDR2 FYEKMQ (reference sequence). CDR3 in amino acids: CASTYRGTEKLFF. The CDR3 nucleotides are TGTGCCAGCACCTACCGGGGCACCGAAAAACTGTTTTTT.

The chain carries TRBV4-1 and TRBJ2-1; 8 positions agree with TRBD2. V shed 3 bases and J 10 bases; nucleotides not matched to a gene: 8. This CDR3 region has 14 residues. CDR1 MGHRA and CDR2 YSYEKL come from the germline V gene. The CDR3 DNA follows: TGCGCCAGCAGCCAGCGCCCCGGGGGGGACGAGCAGTTCTTC. Amino acid sequence: CASSQRPGGDEQFF.

This clonotype was seen more than once but under ten times. This chain joins TRBV5-4 and TRBJ1-2; no definite D call. The CDR3 length is 12 residues. Trimming took 2 bases from V and 8 from J, leaving 10 bases between them. Looked up from germline, CDR1 is SGHNT and CDR2 is YYREEE (reference sequence). The CDR3 here is CASSLELRGYTF. The DNA for the CDR3 is TGTGCCAGCAGCTTAGAATTAAGAGGCTACACCTTC.

This clonotype was seen many times. The rearrangement joins TRBV7-2 to TRBJ2-3; a weak D match, TRBD1 (6 bases). The CDR3 has 15 residues. CDR1 and CDR2 (germline): SGHTA, FQGNSA. Trimming left V 3 bases short and J 0 bases short, with 10 bases between. The CDR3 here is CASSFRDTSTDTQYF. DNA of the CDR3: TGTGCCAGCAGCTTCCGGGACACCAGCACAGATACGCAGTATTTT.

This clonotype appeared once. The genes are TRBV27 and TRBJ1-6; perhaps TRBD1 as D (6 bases). There are 17 residues in the CDR3. The V end was cut by 3 bases, the J end by 0 bases, with 12 bases between. From germline, CDR1 is MNHEY and CDR2 SMNVEV (reference sequence). DNA for the CDR3: TGTGCCAGCAGTTTTTCAACAGGGAGCTCCTATAATTCACCCCTCCACTTT. Amino acids: CASSFSTGSSYNSPLHF.

The V and J genes are TRBV19 and TRBJ1-1; maybe TRBD1 (6 bases). The CDR3 contains 15 residues. V was trimmed by 6 bases and J by 2 bases, leaving 16 bases between them. CDR1 and CDR2 from the germline V gene are LNHDA and SQIVND (reference sequence). CDR3 nucleotide sequence: TGTGCCAGTAGGATCCCGACAGGCCGAAACACTGAAGCTTTCTTT. It encodes CASRIPTGRNTEAFF.

This chain connects TRBV6-1 to TRBJ2-7; D is uncertain. Trimming took off 5 bases at V and 2 bases at J, with 16 bases between the two ends. The CDR3 has 15 amino acids. CDR1 MNHNS and CDR2 SASEGT come from the germline V gene. The CDR3 protein is CASSTSGPGPYEQYF. The CDR3 DNA reads as TGTGCCAGCAGTACCAGTGGTCCTGGGCCCTACGAGCAGTACTTC.

This clonotype has just a few counts. CDR3 DNA sequence: TGTGCCAGCAGTTTAATCCCGACAAGGCGGAATCAGCCCCAGCATTTT. Residues: CASSLIPTRRNQPQHF. V usage is TRBV27 and J usage is TRBJ1-5; D gene unclear. Trimming took 2 bases from V and 4 from J, leaving 15 bases between them. The germline gives CDR1 MNHEY, CDR2 SMNVEV (reference sequence). CDR3 length: 16 residues.

In regard to this clonotype: One junction end does not reproduce the germline sequence, and a read error may be involved. The chain joins TRBV4-1 to TRBJ2-7; the D gene is possibly TRBD2 (6 bases). The CDR3 is made up of 14 amino acids. Germline V gives CDR1 MGHRA, CDR2 YSYEKL. The CDR3, as DNA: TGCGCCAGTAGCCATAAGACGGGGGCCTACGAGCAGTACTTC. Its protein product is CASSHKTGAYEQYF.

The chain recombines TRBV6-2 or TRBV6-3 with TRBJ1-2; D is possibly TRBD1 (5 bases). The length of the CDR3 is 16 residues. Between the trimmed V and J ends, which lost 8 bases and 4 bases, there was a span of 23 bases. Germline V gene sequence: CDR1 MNHEY, CDR2 SVGEGT. The CDR3 reads CASGHREALGGYGYTF. The CDR3, as DNA: TGTGCCAGCGGCCACAGAGAGGCCCTCGGGGGCTATGGCTACACCTTC.

This clonotype turned up a few times. V gene TRBV6-2 or TRBV6-3 combines with J gene TRBJ2-2; a possible D gene is TRBD1 (5 bases). Germline-derived CDR1 and CDR2 are MNHEY and SVGEGT. The CDR3 has 17 amino acids. V shed 0 bases and J shed 1 base, with 12 bases lying between them. The DNA of the CDR3 is TGTGCCAGCAGTTACTCGACTTTTCAGGGGAACACCGGGGAGCTGTTTTTT. Amino acid sequence: CASSYSTFQGNTGELFF.

Only a few counts were recorded for this clonotype. J is TRBJ1-5 and V is TRBV27; TRBD1 aligns across 10 bases. CDR1 MNHEY and CDR2 SMNVEV come from the germline V gene (reference sequence). CDR3 length: 15 residues. V shed 6 bases and J 4 bases; nucleotides not matched to a gene: 6. CDR3 nucleotide sequence: TGTGCCAGCAGGGGGACAGGGGTCGGGAATCAGCCCCAGCATTTT. The encoded protein is CASRGTGVGNQPQHF.

The gene calls are TRBV6-1 and TRBJ2-4, with a tentative D call TRBD1 (6 bases). Germline-derived CDR1 and CDR2 are MNHNS and SASEGT. Trimming pared 9 bases from V and 0 bases from J, leaving 12 bases between. The CDR3 spans 14 residues. The chain's CDR3 is CASRDTLAKNIQYF. As DNA, the CDR3 is TGTGCCAGTAGGGACACTTTAGCCAAAAACATTCAGTACTTC.

This clonotype was seen repeatedly, ten times or more. J is TRBJ1-6 and V is TRBV7-2, with D maybe TRBD1 (6 bases). Germline V gene data show CDR1 as SGHTA and CDR2 as FQGNSA. The CDR3 covers 17 residues. With 5 bases removed from V and 3 bases from J, the gap between germline ends came to 17 bases. CDR3 in amino acids: CASSPSRGRNYNSPLHF. CDR3 nucleotides: TGTGCCAGCAGCCCAAGCAGGGGCAGAAACTATAATTCACCCCTCCACTTT.

This clonotype was seen repeatedly, ten times or more. V usage is TRBV7-2 and J usage is TRBJ1-1; D is ambiguous. The CDR3 has 14 amino acids. In germline, CDR1 is SGHTA, CDR2 FQGNSA. V was shortened by 2 bases and J by 1 base, with 8 bases between the two germline ends. The CDR3 here is CASSLYPGNTEAFF. DNA of the CDR3: TGTGCCAGCAGCTTATACCCGGGGAACACTGAAGCTTTCTTT. Filled out from reference TRBV7-2 and TRBJ1-1, the complete variable domain reads GAGVSQSPSNKVTEKGKDVELRCDPISGHTALYWYRQSLGQGLEFLIYFQGNSAPDKSGLPSDRFSAERTGGSVSTLTIQRTQQEDSAVYLCASSLYPGNTEAFFGQGTRLTVV.

This clonotype has a count of ten or more. The chain is built from TRBV7-8 and TRBJ2-2; TRBD1 agrees at 8 bases. The CDR3 has 16 amino acids. The germline CDR1 and CDR2 sequences are SGHVS and FQNEAQ. The V gene end was trimmed by 5 bases and the J gene end by 8 bases; junction bases not matched to a gene: 13. In DNA, the CDR3 is TGTGCCAGCAGCCATTCCCCGGGACAGGTCTTGGGGGAGCTGTTTTTT. This translates into CASSHSPGQVLGELFF.

V is TRBV3-1 and J is TRBJ2-5; weak D call: TRBD2 (5 bases). Trimming removed 1 base at V and 3 bases at J, with 9 bases between. CDR3 length equals 14 residues. Germline CDR1 LGHDT, CDR2 YNNKEL (reference sequence). The CDR3 region has the DNA TGTGCCAGCAGCCAAGGGTTGGAGGAAGAGACCCAGTACTTC. As protein: CASSQGLEEETQYF.

The chain carries TRBV6-1 and TRBJ2-7, with D tentatively TRBD1 (6 bases). Germline CDR1 MNHNS, CDR2 SASEGT. The CDR3 is 15 amino acids. Trimming left V 4 bases short and J 3 bases short, with 16 bases between. The DNA for the CDR3 is TGTGCCAGCAGTGGCGCTAACAGGGCCTACTACGAGCAGTACTTC. Its protein is CASSGANRAYYEQYF.